This T cell receptor beta chain was documented in a study of T-cell memory formation after mild COVID-19. Study outcomes and limitations: Clones contracting across day 15 to 85 had a balanced CD4/CD8 profile; later expanding clones leaned CD4+. Whether second-wave clones peaking at day 37 were SARS-CoV-2 specific went unconfirmed. Pre-infection memory showed some responding clones, and this suggested that cross-reactive memory joined.

V gave up 3 bases and J gave up 7 bases; unmatched junction bases: 6. The CDR3 loop spans 14 amino acids. Per germline, CDR1 SGDLS and CDR2 YYNGEE. A remark on this clonotype: Its antigen is currently unknown.

TCRdb re-analysed the 5' RACE reads in MiXCR, keeping a single row per CDR3 protein. The sample has roughly 70,000 distinct CDR3 sequences, roughly a sixth seen once. The clonotype originates from an adult woman who had mild COVID-19 (a few samples of this study predate the infection). Cell type and time point are not known. The genes are TRBV9 and TRBJ1-4; 7 bases match TRBD1. The sequenced material came from PBMCs or a T cell subset sorted from them (not recorded which). The CDR3: CASSGGTAGEKLFF. The CDR3 nucleotides are TGTGCCAGCAGCGGAGGGACAGCCGGTGAAAAACTGTTTTTT.